Given below is one TCR beta chain in context. Antigen specificity is unknown. The donors, nominally healthy at sampling, likely had unrecorded immune exposures. The germline gives CDR1 MNHNY, CDR2 SVGAGI (reference sequence). This CDR3 spans 14 amino acids. Trimming took 5 bases from V and 4 from J; bases not matched to a gene: 6. The data stem from a study of cytomegalovirus exposure and HLA in healthy donors. General study points: The authors later found HLA-associated TCR beta chains more clonally expanded than equally common others. DRB1 had the most TCR associations and HLA-C the fewest, a later analysis found, with rates varying by HLA locus.

PCR was performed using 60 Vbeta and 13 Jbeta primers. Using immunoSEQ multiplex PCR, the repertoire was profiled, and TCRdb retains in-frame clones only, with some absent. The sample has 140,000 to 150,000 clones, 75% to 85% seen once. The sequenced material came from PBMCs. This sequence was found in a woman aged 18-29 years in good health and CMV-seropositive. V gene TRBV6-6 combines with J gene TRBJ1-1; 8 nucleotides align to TRBD1. CDR3 bases: TGTGCCAGCAGTAATACAGGGGGGGCCACTGAAGCTTTCTTT. Its translation is CASSNTGGATEAFF.